This record concerns one TCR beta chain sequence. Its specificity is unknown. The CDR3 end is not reached by the read, which stops 3 residues before it; the germline J gene fills it in. The repertoire was sequenced with immunoSEQ multiplex PCR; TCRdb's copy has only in-frame clones and lacks some. The table lists about 16,000 clones. Germline lookup yields CDR1 MNHEY and CDR2 SVGEGT. V dropped 4 bases and J dropped 8 bases, with 20 bases sitting between them. The CDR3 contains 16 residues. This sample is drawn from a study of T cells in women clearing cervical HPV infection. Study-level information: Only a few women had HLA typing results available.

Study outcomes and limitations: Cases carried less TRBV6-7 than controls: about 0.1% versus 0.15%.

The rearrangement uses TRBV6-2 or TRBV6-3 and TRBJ1-4; a weak D match, TRBD1 (5 bases). This clonotype originated in a woman aged 18-69 years with a cervical HPV16 infection that either progressed to CIN3+ or cleared (not recorded which). Sequencing was carried out using blood buffy coat. This CDR3 is CASSSWTRGRGEKLFF. CDR3 DNA, as far as it was read: TGTGCCAGCAGTTCATGGACAAGGGGAAGGGGAGAAAAA.